The 10 T cell receptor beta chains given below trace back to one sample, sequenced in a study of blood T cell repertoires in COVID-19 (dated by TCRdb to about 2020). Library generation was performed with the immunoSEQ multiplex PCR assay. The source is immuneACCESS, and TCRdb retained only in-frame sequences with V and J called. Part of the clones is not carried over; for the studies checked, unresolved V genes explain less than half of this, and the remainder is unexplained. This sample has some 260,000 clones in its table, and approximately 88% of those were observed once. Jointly, the top ten make up roughly 10% of the sample. Sequencing was carried out using peripheral blood. These receptors originate from a woman aged 70-85 years with COVID-19, enrolled during active disease.

The rearrangement links TRBV4-3 to TRBJ2-7; possible D gene TRBD1, 6 bases. Germline V gene data show CDR1 as LGHNA and CDR2 as YSLEER. This CDR3 has 14 residues. Trimming cost V 1 base and J 5 bases, with 12 bases left between them. The DNA of the CDR3 is TGCGCCAGCAGCCAAGGTCATACAGGGAACGAGCAGTACTTC. Translation gives CASSQGHTGNEQYF.

The chain employs TRBV19 and TRBJ2-3, with 9 bases matching TRBD1. V shed 6 bases, J shed 3 bases, and the junction held 4 bases outside the gene matches. Germline values: CDR1 LNHDA, CDR2 SQIVND (reference sequence). CDR3 length: 14 amino acids. The chain's CDR3 is CASSRGQGTDTQYF. The CDR3 nucleotides read TGTGCCAGTAGCCGCGGACAGGGGACAGATACGCAGTATTTT.

The chain combines TRBV30 with TRBJ2-5, with TRBD1 matching over 7 bases. CDR1 and CDR2 (germline): GTSNPN, SVGIG (reference sequence). The CDR3 runs to 14 residues. The V segment lost 3 bases and the J segment 1 base; nucleotides outside the gene matches: 5. The chain's CDR3 is CAWRAGTVQETQYF. The CDR3 DNA reads TGTGCCTGGAGAGCCGGGACAGTCCAAGAGACCCAGTACTTC. Full variable domain (rest looked up from reference TRBV30 and TRBJ2-5): SQTIHQWPATLVQPVGSPLSLECTVEGTSNPNLYWYRQAAGRGLQLLFYSVGIGQISSEVPQNLSASRPQDRQFILSSKKLLLSDSGFYLCAWRAGTVQETQYFGPGTRLLVL.

This clone has only one observation. This rearrangement joins TRBV7-2 to TRBJ2-1, with D tentatively TRBD1 (6 bases). Germline values: CDR1 SGHTA, CDR2 FQGNSA. CDR3 length: 14 amino acids. Trimming took off 5 bases at V and 7 bases at J, with 15 bases between the two ends. The CDR3 loop reads CASSNRVGLNEQFF. In DNA form, the CDR3 reads TGTGCCAGCAGCAACAGGGTCGGTCTGAATGAGCAGTTCTTC.

The genes are TRBV5-8 and TRBJ2-1; D gene ambiguous. Per germline, CDR1 SGHTS and CDR2 YDEGEE. CDR3 length: 15 residues. Trimming cost V 2 bases and J 1 base, with 10 bases left between them. The CDR3: CASSFFYGSYNEQFF. CDR3 sequence (DNA): TGTGCCAGCAGCTTTTTCTATGGTTCCTACAATGAGCAGTTCTTC. Based on the CDR3 plus reference TRBV5-8 and TRBJ2-1, the full variable domain is EAGVTQSPTHLIKTRGQQATLRCSPISGHTSVYWYQQALGLGLQFLLWYDEGEERNRGNFPPRFSGRQFPNYSSELNVNALELEDSALYLCASSFFYGSYNEQFFGPGTRLTVL.

The chain has TRBV13 and TRBJ2-3; D is ambiguous. Germline CDR1 reads PRHDT; CDR2 reads FYEKMQ (reference sequence). Between the trimmed V and J ends, which lost 5 bases and 3 bases, there was a span of 9 bases. The CDR3 sequence is 13 residues long. As DNA, the CDR3 is TGTGCCAGCAGCCCACGTCAGACAGATACGCAGTATTTT. Amino acids: CASSPRQTDTQYF.

The V and J genes are TRBV11-3 and TRBJ2-5; tentative D call: TRBD2 (6 bases). In germline, CDR1 is SGHNT, CDR2 YENEEA. This CDR3 is 14 amino acids long. V was clipped by 5 bases and J by 2 bases, with 12 bases between them. CDR3 nucleotides: TGTGCCAGCAGCCGGGGCGGGGTACAAGAGACCCAGTACTTC. Its protein product is CASSRGGVQETQYF.

This clone was seen only a few times. CDR3 amino acids: CASSRDPQGAPSPLHF. In nucleotides, the CDR3 is TGTGCCAGCAGTCGGGACCCACAGGGGGCGCCTTCACCCCTCCACTTT. The V gene is TRBV5-4, the J gene TRBJ1-6; 9 bases line up with TRBD1. Germline V gene lookup returns CDR1 SGHNT and CDR2 YYREEE (reference sequence). The CDR3 length is 16 residues. V shed 5 bases and J 9 bases; nucleotides not matched to a gene: 12.

About this clone: Other nucleotide sequences in the sample specify the same CDR3. The V call is TRBV11-3, the J call TRBJ2-3, with a weak D call TRBD1 (6 bases). CDR3 length: 14 amino acids. The V end lost 3 bases, the J end lost 1 base, and 8 bases lay between the germline ends. Per the germline V gene, CDR1 is SGHNT and CDR2 is YENEEA. CDR3 residues: CASSLRQGTDTQYF. The CDR3 DNA reads TGTGCCAGCAGCTTGAGACAGGGCACAGATACGCAGTATTTT.

The chain couples TRBV9 to TRBJ2-7; tentative D call: TRBD1 (5 bases). CDR1 is SGDLS, CDR2 YYNGEE, per germline. The V end was cut by 3 bases, the J end by 5 bases, with 18 bases between. The length of the CDR3 is 15 residues. The CDR3 reads CASSARTLARDEQYF. DNA of the CDR3: TGTGCCAGCAGCGCTCGGACACTCGCTCGCGACGAGCAGTACTTC.